Each of the 31 T cell receptor beta chains below was sequenced from the same sample in a study of T cells in Graves' hyperthyroidism and ophthalmopathy. Amplification yielded TCR beta CDR3 regions, with RNA transcripts as the source. The HTBI primer set was used in a first-round RT-PCR of the TCR CDR3. TCRdb ran MiXCR on the multiplex PCR reads and lists one entry per CDR3 protein. Of about 560,000 distinct CDR3 sequences in the sample, less than 20% were seen once. Sequencing was performed on blood. These receptors were taken from a woman aged 25-40 years with Graves' hyperthyroidism.

This clonotype showed up many times. V is TRBV20-1 and J is TRBJ2-7; 11 nucleotides match TRBD2. Germline V gene data show CDR1 as DFQATT and CDR2 as SNEGSKA (reference sequence). V shed 6 bases and J 6 bases; nucleotides not matched to a gene: 7. The CDR3 sequence is 13 residues long. CDR3 region: CSAGTSGSSEQYF. CDR3 sequence (DNA): TGCAGTGCAGGGACTAGCGGAAGCTCCGAGCAGTACTTC.

This clonotype was detected many times. This chain links TRBV24-1 with TRBJ2-7; D gene ambiguous. V dropped 9 bases and J dropped 3 bases, with 14 bases sitting between them. The CDR3 is 13 amino acids. CDR1 and CDR2 from the germline V gene are KGHDR and SFDVKD. CDR3 in DNA: TGTGCCACCCCGTTCGGCTGGAACTACGAGCAGTACTTC. As protein: CATPFGWNYEQYF.

This clonotype has at least ten counts. The chain is built from TRBV5-1 and TRBJ2-7; the match to TRBD1 covers 9 bases. The CDR3 is 15 amino acids. Germline V gene lookup returns CDR1 SGHRS and CDR2 YFSETQ. Trimming removed 4 bases from V and 3 bases from J; junction bases left unmatched: 8. The CDR3 is CASSPTGTGLYEQYF. The DNA for the CDR3 is TGCGCCAGCAGCCCGACGGGGACAGGGCTCTACGAGCAGTACTTC.

Details on this clonotype: This may arise from a read error, as a much more abundant clone is one base away. The chain links TRBV30 to TRBJ2-4, with TRBD1 as a possible D gene (5 bases). Germline-derived CDR1 and CDR2 are GTSNPN and SVGIG (reference sequence). V was cut by 0 bases and J by 6 bases, with 12 bases left in between. This CDR3 is 14 amino acids long. This chain's CDR3 is CAWSVKGNRNIQYF. The CDR3 region has the DNA TGTGCCTGGAGTGTAAAGGGGAACAGAAACATTCAGTACTTC.

The chain is built from TRBV12-5 and TRBJ1-1; 8 bases align to TRBD1. The germline gives CDR1 LGHNT, CDR2 FRNRAP. This CDR3 has 14 residues. V lost 5 bases to trimming and J lost 6 bases; unmatched junction nucleotides: 8. CDR3 DNA sequence: TGTGCTAGTGGTGCGTCAGGGGGCGGCTCTGAAGCTTTCTTT. Its protein is CASGASGGGSEAFF.

This clonotype was seen many times. The genes are TRBV6-2 or TRBV6-3 and TRBJ2-3; 8 bases align to TRBD2. The CDR3 length is 18 residues. CDR1 MNHEY and CDR2 SVGEGT come from the germline V gene. The J segment lost 1 base and the V segment lost 0 bases, leaving 9 bases of the junction unmatched. CDR3 loop: CASSYSRLAGRGTDTQYF. Written as DNA, the CDR3 is TGTGCCAGCAGTTACTCCAGACTAGCCGGGAGGGGCACAGATACGCAGTATTTT.

This clonotype appeared many times. The rearrangement uses TRBV6-1 and TRBJ1-2; D gene ambiguous. The germline V gene has CDR1 MNHNS and CDR2 SASEGT. V lost 7 bases and J lost 4, with 10 bases in between. This CDR3 spans 12 amino acids. CDR3 amino acids: CASTFGSYGYTF. The CDR3 nucleotides read TGTGCCAGCACCTTCGGAAGCTATGGCTACACCTTC.

The CDR3 is CASSPALASSYEQYF. The CDR3 coding sequence is TGTGCCAGCAGCCCAGCCCTAGCGAGCTCCTACGAGCAGTACTTC. The chain couples TRBV27 to TRBJ2-7, with D possibly TRBD2 on 6 matching bases. Trimming took off 6 bases at V and 0 bases at J, with 15 bases between the two ends. CDR1 MNHEY and CDR2 SMNVEV come from the germline V gene (reference sequence). CDR3 length equals 15 residues.

There are many counts of this clonotype. The rearrangement links TRBV2 to TRBJ1-2; TRBD1 is a possible D gene (5 bases). In germline, CDR1 is SNHLY, CDR2 FYNNEI. The CDR3 extends over 12 amino acids. CDR3 amino acids: CAGGAADYGYTF. The CDR3 DNA is TGTGCTGGAGGGGCGGCGGACTATGGCTACACCTTC.

This clonotype was picked up many times. The chain links TRBV28 to TRBJ2-4, with TRBD1 matching over 7 bases. The length of the CDR3 is 17 residues. Germline V gives CDR1 MDHEN, CDR2 SYDVKM. V gave up 7 bases and J gave up 5 bases; unmatched junction bases: 17. CDR3 nucleotide sequence: TGTGCCAGCAACATCGGGCTAATCACAGGGGCCGAAAACATTCAGTACTTC. The encoded protein is CASNIGLITGAENIQYF.

This clonotype was recorded at least ten times. The V and J genes are TRBV12-3 or TRBV12-4 and TRBJ2-1; 9 nucleotides match TRBD2. The CDR3 loop spans 16 amino acids. V dropped 2 bases and J dropped 4; count of bases not matched to a gene: 6. This CDR3 reads CASSLQTSGSYNEQFF. The CDR3 DNA reads as TGTGCCAGCAGTTTACAGACTAGCGGTAGTTACAATGAGCAGTTCTTC.

This clonotype was found a few times. One end of the junction fails to match germline, which may point to a read error. CDR3 nucleotide sequence: TGTGCCAGCGGTTTAAATAATCAGCCCCAGCATTTT. Amino acid sequence: CASGLNNQPQHF. The rearrangement links TRBV28 to TRBJ1-5, with D unclear. The CDR3 has 12 residues. From germline, CDR1 is MDHEN and CDR2 SYDVKM.

This clonotype occurred many times. The rearrangement links TRBV12-3 or TRBV12-4 to TRBJ1-2; unclear D gene. V lost 5 bases and J 7 bases, leaving 11 bases between the germline ends. This CDR3 has 12 amino acids. CDR3 region: CASSAHGLGYTF. CDR3 nucleotides: TGTGCCAGCAGTGCCCACGGGCTTGGCTACACCTTC.

This clonotype was counted many times. CDR3 nucleotides: TGTGCCAGCTCACCAGATTTACAGGGGGCCTATGGCTACACCTTC. Its translation is CASSPDLQGAYGYTF. The gene calls are TRBV18 and TRBJ1-2; 9 bases are a match to TRBD1. The CDR3 loop spans 15 amino acids. Germline V lookup: CDR1 KGHSH, CDR2 LQKENI. The V segment lost 2 bases and the J segment 4 bases; nucleotides outside the gene matches: 5.

This clonotype was recorded a few times. The gene calls are TRBV4-1 and TRBJ1-5; D gene unclear. The V gene's germline CDR1 is MGHRA and CDR2 YSYEKL. Trimming took 4 bases from V and 3 from J, leaving 16 bases between them. This CDR3 has 16 amino acids. The CDR3 DNA sequence: TGCGCCAGCAGCCCACTAGTCGACTGGATCAATCAGCCCCAGCATTTT. This gives the protein CASSPLVDWINQPQHF.

The chain combines TRBV6-1 with TRBJ2-1; 9 nucleotides match TRBD2. Germline CDR1 MNHNS, CDR2 SASEGT. The V segment lost 1 base and the J segment 4 bases; nucleotides outside the gene matches: 2. The CDR3 is 15 amino acids. Here the CDR3 DNA reads TGTGCCAGCAGTGAAGAGGGACTAGCATACAATGAGCAGTTCTTC. Amino acid sequence: CASSEEGLAYNEQFF.

The rearrangement uses TRBV25-1 and TRBJ2-7, with 11 bases lining up with TRBD1. The J segment lost 6 bases and the V segment lost 4 bases, leaving 5 bases of the junction unmatched. From germline, CDR1 is MGHDK and CDR2 SYGVNS. The CDR3 is 14 residues long. DNA for the CDR3: TGTGCCAGCAGTGGGGGACAGGGGGAACTCGAGCAGTACTTC. It yields the protein CASSGGQGELEQYF.

In this sample, this clonotype turned up a few times. The genes are TRBV27 and TRBJ2-7, with 10 bases lining up with TRBD1. CDR1 and CDR2 from the germline V gene are MNHEY and SMNVEV (reference sequence). The CDR3 loop spans 18 amino acids. The ends lost 5 bases at V and 2 bases at J; junction bases unmatched: 15. The CDR3 nucleotides read TGTGCCAGCAGTATCTATCTGACAGGGGGCGCCGGTCCCTACGAGCAGTACTTC. It specifies CASSIYLTGGAGPYEQYF.

This clonotype appeared many times. The chain carries TRBV4-1 and TRBJ2-3; D is ambiguous. The germline CDR1 and CDR2 sequences are MGHRA and YSYEKL. CDR3 length: 16 residues. V gave up 1 base and J gave up 0 bases, with 11 bases separating them. CDR3 nucleotides: TGCGCCAGCAGCCAAGTTATGGTTACTAGCACAGATACGCAGTATTTT. Translating it yields CASSQVMVTSTDTQYF.

The table lists this clonotype with many counts. This sequence joins TRBV19 and TRBJ2-1, with D possibly being TRBD2 (5 bases). CDR1 is LNHDA and CDR2 is SQIVND in the germline V gene (reference sequence). The germline V and J ends were trimmed by 3 bases and 9 bases, with 15 bases remaining between them. The CDR3 runs to 14 residues. The CDR3 sequence: CASSMREILGEQFF. CDR3 bases: TGTGCCAGTAGTATGAGGGAGATTTTGGGTGAGCAGTTCTTC.

This CDR3 is CASSQDWVGLDTQYF. CDR3 DNA: TGTGCCAGCAGCCAAGATTGGGTAGGCCTAGATACGCAGTATTTT. The chain joins TRBV4-2 to TRBJ2-3; D ambiguous. CDR1 and CDR2 (germline): LGHNA, YNFKEQ. V was cut by 0 bases and J by 5 bases, with 12 bases left in between. The CDR3 loop spans 15 amino acids.

At least ten counts were recorded for this clonotype. The V call is TRBV12-3 or TRBV12-4, the J call TRBJ2-1; D is undetermined. Trimming stripped 5 bases from V and 0 bases from J, with 14 bases between. The CDR3 has 16 residues. The CDR3 DNA reads TGTGCCAGCAGTCCAACCCTCAGGAGCTCCTACAATGAGCAGTTCTTC. This translates into CASSPTLRSSYNEQFF.

This clonotype turned up a few times. V usage is TRBV20-1 and J usage is TRBJ2-7; the match to TRBD2 covers 8 bases. This CDR3 contains 14 residues. The V gene's germline CDR1 is DFQATT and CDR2 SNEGSKA (reference sequence). V shed 0 bases, J shed 5 bases, and the junction held 6 bases outside the gene matches. The DNA for the CDR3 is TGCAGTGCTAGAGATCGGGGGGGTTTTGACGAGCAGTACTTC. It codes for CSARDRGGFDEQYF.

Many counts were recorded for this clonotype. CDR3 coding DNA: TGTGCCAGCAGAGTGAGCGGGTCGCGGGGGGAGACCCAGTACTTC. It specifies CASRVSGSRGETQYF. J is TRBJ2-5 and V is TRBV6-1, with 7 bases aligning to TRBD2. Germline V gene lookup returns CDR1 MNHNS and CDR2 SASEGT. The CDR3 length is 15 residues. The V gene end was trimmed by 6 bases and the J gene end by 5 bases; junction bases not matched to a gene: 12.

The J gene is TRBJ2-5, the V gene TRBV19; 12 nucleotides align to TRBD2. Trimming at V came to 7 bases and at J to 4 bases, leaving 7 bases not matched to a gene. CDR1 is LNHDA, CDR2 SQIVND, per germline (reference sequence). This CDR3 spans 15 amino acids. CDR3 in amino acids: CASKELAGGGETQYF. The CDR3 bases are TGTGCCAGTAAAGAACTAGCGGGAGGTGGAGAGACCCAGTACTTC.

About this clonotype: A much larger clone lies a single base off, so this may be a read error. The chain couples TRBV20-1 to TRBJ2-3, with no clear D. The length of the CDR3 is 14 residues. V dropped 0 bases and J dropped 2 bases, with 9 bases sitting between them. CDR1 is DFQATT, CDR2 SNEGSKA, per germline (reference sequence). CDR3 in amino acids: CSARDTPPTDTQYF. The CDR3, as DNA: TGCAGTGCTAGAGATACGCCCCCCACAGATACGCAGTATTTT.

A few counts support this clonotype. This chain uses TRBV13 with TRBJ2-7, with D tentatively TRBD1 (5 bases). V dropped 3 bases and J dropped 7 bases, with 16 bases sitting between them. Germline V gene data show CDR1 as PRHDT and CDR2 as FYEKMQ (reference sequence). There are 14 residues in the CDR3. CDR3 coding DNA: TGTGCCAGCAGCTTTTCTGAAGGGGAAGAGGAGCAGTACTTC. Residues: CASSFSEGEEEQYF.

This clonotype occurred many times. The chain links TRBV18 to TRBJ2-1; 16 bases agree with TRBD2. CDR3 size: 16 residues. V lost 3 bases, J lost 8 bases, and 4 bases stayed unmatched. Germline V CDR1 and CDR2: KGHSH, LQKENI. DNA for the CDR3: TGTGCCAGCTCACCGTCCGGGACTAGCGGGAGGGATGAGCAGTTCTTC. Its translation: CASSPSGTSGRDEQFF.

The CDR3 DNA sequence: TGTGCCAGCAGTTATAGGACAGAGTACGAGCAGTACTTC. Translating gives CASSYRTEYEQYF. V is TRBV27 and J is TRBJ2-7; D is perhaps TRBD1 (6 bases). Germline V gives CDR1 MNHEY, CDR2 SMNVEV (reference sequence). The CDR3 spans 13 residues. The germline V and J ends were trimmed by 4 bases and 4 bases, with 11 bases remaining between them.

This clonotype was detected many times. The V call is TRBV6-1, the J call TRBJ2-2, with D tentatively TRBD2 (5 bases). Germline CDR1 reads MNHNS; CDR2 reads SASEGT. The CDR3 is 15 residues long. The V end lost 5 bases, the J end lost 5 bases, and 15 bases lay between the germline ends. CDR3 sequence: CASSLQVPGTGELFF. The CDR3 DNA reads TGTGCCAGCAGTCTGCAGGTTCCGGGGACCGGGGAGCTGTTTTTT.

In this sample, this clonotype turned up a few times. The CDR3 sequence is CSVTLTYEQYF. In DNA form, the CDR3 reads TGCAGCGTGACCCTCACCTACGAGCAGTACTTC. This chain uses TRBV29-1 with TRBJ2-7, with D uncertain. Germline V gene sequence: CDR1 SQVTM, CDR2 ANQGSEA. The CDR3 is 11 amino acids. With 6 bases removed from V and 2 bases from J, the gap between germline ends came to 8 bases.